The 10 T cell receptor beta chains in this list originate from one sample, sequenced in a study of T cell responses to AZD1222 COVID-19 vaccine. The protocol was immunoSEQ multiplex PCR, while the TCRdb copy is restricted to in-frame clones and leaves out a portion. This table has 100,000 to 110,000 clones, 85% to 90% appearing once. Sequences were derived from peripheral blood, sampled on day 0 of AZD1222 vaccination. The receptor set was obtained from an adult in good health.

In this sample, this clone turned up once. This chain joins TRBV7-9 and TRBJ2-1; no clear D gene. Between the trimmed V and J ends, which lost 1 base and 7 bases, there was a span of 8 bases. Germline CDR1 and CDR2: SEHNR and FQNEAQ (reference sequence). The CDR3 consists of 13 residues. Here the CDR3 DNA reads TGTGCCAGCAGCTTAGGTCCGGAGAATGAGCAGTTCTTC. It codes for CASSLGPENEQFF.

This CDR3 reads CASRVGETKRIYGYTF. In DNA form, the CDR3 reads TGTGCCAGCAGGGTAGGGGAGACCAAACGAATCTATGGCTACACCTTC. The chain uses TRBV2 and TRBJ1-2; D may be TRBD1 (5 bases). Trimming cost V 6 bases and J 4 bases, with 21 bases left between them. The germline V gene encodes CDR1 SNHLY and CDR2 FYNNEI. This CDR3 is 16 amino acids long.

This chain uses TRBV10-1 with TRBJ1-5; TRBD1 might be the D (5 bases). Germline CDR1 WNHNN, CDR2 SYGVQD (reference sequence). This CDR3 contains 13 residues. Trimming stripped 5 bases from V and 5 bases from J, with 10 bases between. The CDR3, as DNA: TGCGCCAGCAGTACAGGCTTGGATCAGCCCCAGCATTTT. Its translation is CASSTGLDQPQHF.

This clone was found a few times. This chain uses TRBV28 with TRBJ1-5; D is ambiguous. This CDR3 region has 15 residues. Germline lookup yields CDR1 MDHEN and CDR2 SYDVKM. V was shortened by 4 bases and J by 2 bases, with 12 bases between the two germline ends. The CDR3 DNA reads as TGTGCCAGCAGTTCCCCCTACCCTGGCAATCAGCCCCAGCATTTT. Translated, it gives CASSSPYPGNQPQHF.

The CDR3 reads CASSLAGGVRNQPQHF. The CDR3 region has the DNA TGTGCCAGCAGCTTAGCGGGAGGGGTCCGAAATCAGCCCCAGCATTTT. This rearrangement joins TRBV7-8 to TRBJ1-5; perhaps TRBD1 as D (5 bases). V lost 0 bases and J lost 4, with 13 bases in between. The germline CDR1 and CDR2 sequences are SGHVS and FQNEAQ. The CDR3 is 16 residues long.

The table lists this clone with a count of one. V gene TRBV27 combines with J gene TRBJ1-1, with D uncertain. CDR1 is MNHEY and CDR2 is SMNVEV in the germline V gene (reference sequence). This CDR3 comprises 12 residues. V dropped 6 bases and J dropped 8 bases, with 13 bases sitting between them. The CDR3 region has the DNA TGTGCCAGCAGCCCAGGACCGGGGGAAGCTTTCTTT. Protein sequence: CASSPGPGEAFF.

The V call is TRBV6-5, the J call TRBJ2-1, with 11 bases that match TRBD2. CDR3 length: 15 residues. The V and J ends lost 6 bases and 3 bases, in that order; junction bases with no gene match: 4. Germline V CDR1 and CDR2: MNHEY, SVGAGI. The CDR3 is CASRRLAGYYNEQFF. CDR3 DNA: TGTGCCAGCAGACGACTAGCGGGATACTACAATGAGCAGTTCTTC.

The chain combines TRBV7-2 with TRBJ2-3; the D is unclear. This CDR3 comprises 14 residues. V lost 5 bases and J lost 4, with 13 bases in between. In germline, CDR1 is SGHTA, CDR2 FQGNSA. CDR3: CASSRSRQADTQYF. The CDR3 nucleotides are TGTGCCAGCAGCAGGAGTAGGCAGGCAGATACGCAGTATTTT.

This clone was observed a single time. CDR3 region: CASSSGLPQHF. CDR3 in DNA: TGTGCCAGCAGTAGCGGTCTGCCCCAGCATTTT. V usage is TRBV6-5 and J usage is TRBJ1-5, with D uncertain. CDR1 is MNHEY, CDR2 SVGAGI, per germline. V lost 5 bases and J 9 bases, leaving 8 bases between the germline ends. This CDR3 is 11 amino acids long.

This chain connects TRBV19 to TRBJ2-3; TRBD2 matches 9 bases. This CDR3 is built from 13 residues. V shed 4 bases, J shed 5 bases, and the junction held 1 base outside the gene matches. The germline V gene has CDR1 LNHDA and CDR2 SQIVND (reference sequence). The CDR3 reads CASSTLAGDTQYF. The CDR3 DNA reads as TGTGCCAGTAGTACACTAGCGGGAGATACGCAGTATTTT.